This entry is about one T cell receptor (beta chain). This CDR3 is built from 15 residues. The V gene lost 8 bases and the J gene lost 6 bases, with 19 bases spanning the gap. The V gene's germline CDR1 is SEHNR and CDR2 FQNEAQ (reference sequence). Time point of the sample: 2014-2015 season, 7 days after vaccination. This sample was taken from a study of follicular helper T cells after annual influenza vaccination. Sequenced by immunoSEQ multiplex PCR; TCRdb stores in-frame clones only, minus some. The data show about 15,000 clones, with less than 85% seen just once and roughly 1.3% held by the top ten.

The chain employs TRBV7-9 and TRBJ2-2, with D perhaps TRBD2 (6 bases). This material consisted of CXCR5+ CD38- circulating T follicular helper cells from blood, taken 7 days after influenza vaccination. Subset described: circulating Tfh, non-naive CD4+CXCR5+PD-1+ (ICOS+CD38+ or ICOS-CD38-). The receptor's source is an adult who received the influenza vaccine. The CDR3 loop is CASSPGGRGSGELFF. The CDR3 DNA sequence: TGTGCCAGCTCCCCGGGCGGGCGGGGATCCGGGGAGCTGTTTTTT.